This T cell receptor (beta chain) appears in the sequencing data of a study of vaccination and CD4 T cells after COVID-19. Treatment: roughly 10-day PBMC culture with coronavirus spike peptide pools or control peptides (ViraFEST assay). The V gene's germline CDR1 is SGHTA and CDR2 FQGNSA. The CDR3 is 13 residues long. V lost 2 bases and J 5 bases, leaving 8 bases between the germline ends. With the Oncomine TCR Beta short-read assay, DNA from cultured CD4+ T cells was sequenced. TCRdb re-called the PCR reads with MiXCR, one entry per CDR3 protein. The sample carries more than 12,000 distinct CDR3 sequences, around a third recorded once. A note on this clonotype: Its target is unknown.

This receptor was obtained from a human donor with COVID-19. This rearrangement joins TRBV7-2 to TRBJ2-3; no clear D. The sequenced sample consisted of cultured CD4+ T cells from blood. The CDR3 sequence: CASSLSGRDTQYF. The CDR3 DNA sequence: TGTGCCAGCAGCTTATCCGGCAGAGATACGCAGTATTTT.